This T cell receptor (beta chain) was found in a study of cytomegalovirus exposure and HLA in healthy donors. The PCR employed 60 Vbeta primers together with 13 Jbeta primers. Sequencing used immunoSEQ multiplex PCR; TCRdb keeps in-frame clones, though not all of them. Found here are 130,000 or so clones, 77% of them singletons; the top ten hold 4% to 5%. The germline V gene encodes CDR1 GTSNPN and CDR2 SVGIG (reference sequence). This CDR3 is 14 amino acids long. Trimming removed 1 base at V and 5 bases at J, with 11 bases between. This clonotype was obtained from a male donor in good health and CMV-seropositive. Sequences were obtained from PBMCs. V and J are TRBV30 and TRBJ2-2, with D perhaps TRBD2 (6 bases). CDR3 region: CAWSANGGTGELFF. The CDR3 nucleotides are TGTGCCTGGAGTGCAAACGGGGGTACCGGGGAGCTGTTTTTT.